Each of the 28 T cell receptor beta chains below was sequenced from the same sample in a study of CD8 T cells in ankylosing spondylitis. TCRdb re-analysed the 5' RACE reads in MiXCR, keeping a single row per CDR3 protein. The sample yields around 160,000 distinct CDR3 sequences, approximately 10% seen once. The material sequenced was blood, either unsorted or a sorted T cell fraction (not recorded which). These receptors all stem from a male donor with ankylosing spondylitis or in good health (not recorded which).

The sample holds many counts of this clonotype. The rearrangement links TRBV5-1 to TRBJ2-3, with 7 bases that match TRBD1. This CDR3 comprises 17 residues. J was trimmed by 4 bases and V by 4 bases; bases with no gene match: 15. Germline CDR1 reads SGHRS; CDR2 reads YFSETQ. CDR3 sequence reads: CASSPATRQGLADTQYF. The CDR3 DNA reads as TGCGCCAGCAGCCCCGCGACTCGACAGGGTTTAGCAGATACGCAGTATTTT.

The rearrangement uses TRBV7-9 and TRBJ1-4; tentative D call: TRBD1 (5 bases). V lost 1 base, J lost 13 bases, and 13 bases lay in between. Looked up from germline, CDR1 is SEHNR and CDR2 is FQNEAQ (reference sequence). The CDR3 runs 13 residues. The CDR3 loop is CASSLVGLGRLFF. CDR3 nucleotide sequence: TGTGCCAGCAGCTTAGTGGGGCTGGGTCGACTGTTTTTT.

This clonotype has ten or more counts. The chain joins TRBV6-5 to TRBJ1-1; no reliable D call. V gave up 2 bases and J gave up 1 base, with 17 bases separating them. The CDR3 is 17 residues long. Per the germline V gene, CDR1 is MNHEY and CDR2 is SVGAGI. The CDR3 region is CASSYIRVGLENTEAFF. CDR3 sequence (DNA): TGTGCCAGCAGTTACATCCGGGTAGGATTAGAGAACACTGAAGCTTTCTTT.

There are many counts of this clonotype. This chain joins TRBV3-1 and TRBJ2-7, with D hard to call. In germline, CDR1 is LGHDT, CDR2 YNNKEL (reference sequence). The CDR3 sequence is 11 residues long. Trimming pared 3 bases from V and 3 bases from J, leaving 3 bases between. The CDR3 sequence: CASSHIYEQYF. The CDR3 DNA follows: TGTGCCAGCAGCCACATCTACGAGCAGTACTTC.

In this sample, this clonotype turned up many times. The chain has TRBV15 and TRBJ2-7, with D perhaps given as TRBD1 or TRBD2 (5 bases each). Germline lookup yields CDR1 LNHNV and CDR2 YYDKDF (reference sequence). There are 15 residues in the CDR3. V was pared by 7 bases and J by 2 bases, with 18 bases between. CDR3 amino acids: CATNYGGVGPYEQYF. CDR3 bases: TGTGCCACCAATTATGGGGGAGTGGGCCCCTACGAGCAGTACTTC.

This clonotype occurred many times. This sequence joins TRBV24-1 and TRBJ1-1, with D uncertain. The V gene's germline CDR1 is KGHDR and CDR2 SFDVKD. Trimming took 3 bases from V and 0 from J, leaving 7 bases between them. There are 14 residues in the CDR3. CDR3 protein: CATSDNSMNTEAFF. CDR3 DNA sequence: TGTGCCACCAGTGATAACTCGATGAACACTGAAGCTTTCTTT.

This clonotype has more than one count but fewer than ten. CDR3 loop: CASSSSGGETDTQYF. CDR3 DNA sequence: TGTGCCAGCAGTTCGAGCGGGGGGGAAACAGATACGCAGTATTTT. The genes are TRBV28 and TRBJ2-3; 10 bases agree with TRBD2. There are 15 residues in the CDR3. Per germline, CDR1 MDHEN and CDR2 SYDVKM. J gave up 3 bases and V 4 bases, and 4 bases lay outside the gene matches.

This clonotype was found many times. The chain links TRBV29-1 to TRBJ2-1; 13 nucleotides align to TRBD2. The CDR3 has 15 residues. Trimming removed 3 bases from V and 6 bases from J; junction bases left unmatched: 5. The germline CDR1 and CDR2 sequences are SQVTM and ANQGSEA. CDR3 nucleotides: TGCAGCGTTGATCGTACTAGCGGGAGGGCCAATGAGCAGTTCTTC. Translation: CSVDRTSGRANEQFF.

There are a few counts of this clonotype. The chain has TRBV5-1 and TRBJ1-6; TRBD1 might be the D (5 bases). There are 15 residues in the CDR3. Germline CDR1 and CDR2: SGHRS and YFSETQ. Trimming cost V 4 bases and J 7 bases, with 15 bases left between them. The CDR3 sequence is CASSVAGIPNSPLHF. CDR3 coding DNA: TGCGCCAGCAGCGTTGCAGGGATACCAAATTCACCCCTCCACTTT. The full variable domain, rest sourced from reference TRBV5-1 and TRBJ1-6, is KAGVTQTPRYLIKTRGQQVTLSCSPISGHRSVSWYQQTPGQGLQFLFEYFSETQRNKGNFPGRFSGRQFSNSRSEMNVSTLELGDSALYLCASSVAGIPNSPLHFGNGTRLTVT.

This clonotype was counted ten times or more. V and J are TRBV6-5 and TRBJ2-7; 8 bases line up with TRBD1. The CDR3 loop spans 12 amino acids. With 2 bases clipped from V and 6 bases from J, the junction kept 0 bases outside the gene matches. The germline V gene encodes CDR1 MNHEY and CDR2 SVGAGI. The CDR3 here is CASSYQGAEQYF. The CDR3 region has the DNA TGTGCCAGCAGTTACCAGGGGGCCGAGCAGTACTTC.

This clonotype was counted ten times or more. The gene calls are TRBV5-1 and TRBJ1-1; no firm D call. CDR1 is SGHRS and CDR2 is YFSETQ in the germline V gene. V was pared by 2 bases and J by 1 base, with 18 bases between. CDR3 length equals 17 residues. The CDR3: CASSFLPNRGGNTEAFF. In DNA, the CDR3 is TGCGCCAGCAGCTTCCTCCCAAATCGGGGAGGGAACACTGAAGCTTTCTTT.

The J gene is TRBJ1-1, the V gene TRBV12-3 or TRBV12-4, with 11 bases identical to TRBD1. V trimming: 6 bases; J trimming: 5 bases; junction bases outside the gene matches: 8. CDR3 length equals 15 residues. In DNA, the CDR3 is TGTGCCAGCAGCTTCGGGACAGGGGGACGAACTGAAGCTTTCTTT. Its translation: CASSFGTGGRTEAFF.

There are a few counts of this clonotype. The CDR3 region is CASSLLSSTGELFF. CDR3 sequence (DNA): TGTGCCAGCAGCTTATTGAGCAGCACCGGGGAGCTGTTTTTT. V usage is TRBV7-9 and J usage is TRBJ2-2; D remains unclear. The CDR3 is 14 amino acids. The V end was cut by 2 bases, the J end by 4 bases, with 8 bases between. Germline V gene lookup returns CDR1 SEHNR and CDR2 FQNEAQ (reference sequence).

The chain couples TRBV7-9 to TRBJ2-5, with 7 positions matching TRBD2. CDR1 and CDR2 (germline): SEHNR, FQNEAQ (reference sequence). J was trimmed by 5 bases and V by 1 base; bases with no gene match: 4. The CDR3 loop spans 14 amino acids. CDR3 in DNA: TGTGCCAGCAGCTTAGGCGGGGGAGTTGAGACCCAGTACTTC. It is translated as CASSLGGGVETQYF.

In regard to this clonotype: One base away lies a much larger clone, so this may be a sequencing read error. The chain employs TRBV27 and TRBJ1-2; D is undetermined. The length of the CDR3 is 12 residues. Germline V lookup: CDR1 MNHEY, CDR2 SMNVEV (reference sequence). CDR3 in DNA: TGTGTCAGCAGTTCCTCTAACTATGGCTACACCTTC. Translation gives CVSSSSNYGYTF.

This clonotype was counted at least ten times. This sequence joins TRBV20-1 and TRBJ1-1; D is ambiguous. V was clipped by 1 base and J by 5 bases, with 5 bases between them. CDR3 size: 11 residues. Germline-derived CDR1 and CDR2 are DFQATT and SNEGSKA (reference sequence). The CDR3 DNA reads TGCAGTGCTAGAGTTACAACTGAAGCTTTCTTT. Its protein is CSARVTTEAFF.

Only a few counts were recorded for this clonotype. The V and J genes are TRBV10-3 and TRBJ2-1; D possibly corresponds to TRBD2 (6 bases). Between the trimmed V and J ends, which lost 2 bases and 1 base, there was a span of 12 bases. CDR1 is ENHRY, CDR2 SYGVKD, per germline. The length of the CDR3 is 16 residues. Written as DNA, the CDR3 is TGTGCCATCAGTGAGCTAACGGGGGAATCCTACAATGAGCAGTTCTTC. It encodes CAISELTGESYNEQFF.

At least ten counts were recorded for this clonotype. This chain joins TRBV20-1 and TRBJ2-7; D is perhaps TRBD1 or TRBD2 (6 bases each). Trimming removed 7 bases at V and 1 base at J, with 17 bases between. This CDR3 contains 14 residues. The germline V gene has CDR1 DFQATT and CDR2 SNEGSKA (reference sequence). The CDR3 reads CSGLSGAYSYEQYF. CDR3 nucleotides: TGCAGTGGTTTATCGGGGGCCTATTCCTACGAGCAGTACTTC.

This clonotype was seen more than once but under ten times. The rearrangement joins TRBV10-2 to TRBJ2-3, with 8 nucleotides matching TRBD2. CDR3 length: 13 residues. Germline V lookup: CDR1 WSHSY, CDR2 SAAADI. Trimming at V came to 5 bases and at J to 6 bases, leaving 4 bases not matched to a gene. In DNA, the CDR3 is TGCGCCAGCAGTAACATAGCGGGGGATACGCAGTATTTT. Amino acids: CASSNIAGDTQYF.

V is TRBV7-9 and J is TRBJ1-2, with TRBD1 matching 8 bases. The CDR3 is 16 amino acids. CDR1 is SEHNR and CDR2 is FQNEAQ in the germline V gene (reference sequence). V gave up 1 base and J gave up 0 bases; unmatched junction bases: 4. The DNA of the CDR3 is TGTGCCAGCAGCTTAGGACCGACAGGGGCTAACTATGGCTACACCTTC. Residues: CASSLGPTGANYGYTF.

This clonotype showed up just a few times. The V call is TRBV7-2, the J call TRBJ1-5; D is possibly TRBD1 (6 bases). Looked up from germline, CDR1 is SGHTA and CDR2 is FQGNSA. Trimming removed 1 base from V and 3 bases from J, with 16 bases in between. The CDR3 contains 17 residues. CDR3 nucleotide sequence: TGTGCCAGCAGCTTAGGCGCAGTAGGGGGGCCCAATCAGCCCCAGCATTTT. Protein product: CASSLGAVGGPNQPQHF.

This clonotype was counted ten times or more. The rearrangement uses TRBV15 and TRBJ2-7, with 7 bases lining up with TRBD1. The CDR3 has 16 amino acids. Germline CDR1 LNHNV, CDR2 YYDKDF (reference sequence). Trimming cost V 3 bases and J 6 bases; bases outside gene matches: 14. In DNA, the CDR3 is TGTGCCACCAGCAGGGACATACGGACAGGCGGTCGCGAGCAGTACTTC. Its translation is CATSRDIRTGGREQYF.

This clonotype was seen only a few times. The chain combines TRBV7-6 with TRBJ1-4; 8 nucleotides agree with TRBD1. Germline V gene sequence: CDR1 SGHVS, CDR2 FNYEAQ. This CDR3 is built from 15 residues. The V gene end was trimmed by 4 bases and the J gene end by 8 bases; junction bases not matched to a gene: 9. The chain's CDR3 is CASSSYRQGNEKLFF. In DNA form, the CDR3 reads TGTGCCAGCAGCTCGTACCGACAGGGGAACGAAAAACTGTTTTTT.

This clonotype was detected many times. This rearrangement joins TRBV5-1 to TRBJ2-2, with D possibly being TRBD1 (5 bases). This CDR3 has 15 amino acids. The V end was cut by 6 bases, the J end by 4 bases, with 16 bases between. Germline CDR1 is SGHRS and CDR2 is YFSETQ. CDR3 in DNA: TGCGCCAGCATGACGACAGACATCGGCACCGGGGAGCTGTTTTTT. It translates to CASMTTDIGTGELFF.

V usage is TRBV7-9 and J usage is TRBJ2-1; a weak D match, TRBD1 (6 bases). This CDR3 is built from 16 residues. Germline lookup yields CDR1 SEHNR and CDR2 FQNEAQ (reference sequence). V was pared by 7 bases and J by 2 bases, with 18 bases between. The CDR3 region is CASNPPRTGTYNEQFF. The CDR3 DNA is TGTGCCAGCAACCCGCCCCGAACAGGGACCTACAATGAGCAGTTCTTC. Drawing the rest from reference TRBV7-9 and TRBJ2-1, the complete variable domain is DTGVSQNPRHKITKRGQNVTFRCDPISEHNRLYWYRQTLGQGPEFLTYFQNEAQLEKSRLLSDRFSAERPKGSFSTLEIQRTEQGDSAMYLCASNPPRTGTYNEQFFGPGTRLTVL.

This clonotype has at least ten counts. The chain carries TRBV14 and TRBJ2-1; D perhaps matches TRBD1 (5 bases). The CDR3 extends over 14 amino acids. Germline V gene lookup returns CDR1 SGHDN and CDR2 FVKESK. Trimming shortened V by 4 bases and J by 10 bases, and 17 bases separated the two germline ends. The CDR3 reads CASSPLDVRTEQFF. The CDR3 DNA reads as TGTGCCAGCAGCCCCCTAGATGTTAGGACAGAGCAGTTCTTC.

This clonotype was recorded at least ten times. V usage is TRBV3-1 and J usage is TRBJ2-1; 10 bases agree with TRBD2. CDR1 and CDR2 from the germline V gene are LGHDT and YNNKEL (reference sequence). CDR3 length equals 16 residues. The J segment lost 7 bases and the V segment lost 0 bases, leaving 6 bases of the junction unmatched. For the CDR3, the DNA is TGTGCCAGCAGCCAAGATCAACTAGCGGGATTGAATGAGCAGTTCTTC. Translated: CASSQDQLAGLNEQFF.

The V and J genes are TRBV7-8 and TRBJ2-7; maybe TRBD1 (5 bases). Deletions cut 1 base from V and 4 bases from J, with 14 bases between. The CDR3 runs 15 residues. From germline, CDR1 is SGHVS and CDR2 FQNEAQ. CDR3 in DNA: TGTGCCAGCAGCTTAGAAGTACAGGAAACATACGAGCAGTACTTC. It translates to CASSLEVQETYEQYF.